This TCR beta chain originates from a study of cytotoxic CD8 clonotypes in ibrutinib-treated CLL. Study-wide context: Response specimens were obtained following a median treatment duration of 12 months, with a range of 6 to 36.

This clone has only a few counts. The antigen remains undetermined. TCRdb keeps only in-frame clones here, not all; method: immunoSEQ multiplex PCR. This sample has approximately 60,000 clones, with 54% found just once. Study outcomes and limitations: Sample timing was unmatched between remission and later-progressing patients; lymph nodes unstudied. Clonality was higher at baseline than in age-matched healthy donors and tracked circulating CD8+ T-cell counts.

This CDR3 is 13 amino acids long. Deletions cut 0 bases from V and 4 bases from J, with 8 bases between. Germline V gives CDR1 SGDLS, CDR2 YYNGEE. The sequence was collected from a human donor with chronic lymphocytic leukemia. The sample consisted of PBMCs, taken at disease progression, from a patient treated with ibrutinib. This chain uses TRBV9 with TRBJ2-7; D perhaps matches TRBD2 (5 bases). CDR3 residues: CASSVAEGYEQYF. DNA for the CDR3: TGTGCCAGCAGCGTAGCCGAGGGATACGAGCAGTACTTC.